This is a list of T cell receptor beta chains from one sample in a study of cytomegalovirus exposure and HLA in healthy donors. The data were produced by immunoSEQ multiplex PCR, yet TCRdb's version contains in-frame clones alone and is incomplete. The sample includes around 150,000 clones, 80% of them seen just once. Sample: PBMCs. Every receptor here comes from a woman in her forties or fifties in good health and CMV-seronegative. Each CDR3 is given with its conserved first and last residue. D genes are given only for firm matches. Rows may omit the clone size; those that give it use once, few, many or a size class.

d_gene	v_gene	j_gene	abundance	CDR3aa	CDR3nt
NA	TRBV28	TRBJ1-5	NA	CASSLQGKDQPQHF	TGTGCCAGCAGTTTACAGGGTAAGGATCAGCCCCAGCATTTT
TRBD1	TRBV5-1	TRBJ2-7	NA	CASSHDRASYEQYF	TGCGCCAGCAGCCACGACAGGGCCTCCTACGAGCAGTACTTC
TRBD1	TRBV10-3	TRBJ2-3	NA	CAIEEGQGIRTDTQYF	TGTGCCATCGAGGAGGGACAGGGGATTCGCACAGATACGCAGTATTTT
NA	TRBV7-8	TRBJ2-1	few	CASSFVGAYNEQFF	TGTGCCAGCAGCTTCGTGGGAGCCTACAATGAGCAGTTCTTC
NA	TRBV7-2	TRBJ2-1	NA	CASSLAGQDNEQFF	TGTGCCAGCAGCTTAGCGGGGCAGGACAATGAGCAGTTCTTC
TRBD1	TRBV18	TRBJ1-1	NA	CASSPGTDLMNTEAFF	TGTGCCAGCTCACCGGGGACAGACCTCATGAACACTGAAGCTTTCTTT
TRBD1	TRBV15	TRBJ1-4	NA	CATSRGQGAFTNEKLFF	TGTGCCACCAGCCGAGGACAGGGGGCCTTCACTAATGAAAAACTGTTTTTT
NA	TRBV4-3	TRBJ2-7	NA	CASSRTRDSSSYEQYF	TGCGCCAGCAGCCGCACCCGGGACTCAAGCTCCTACGAGCAGTACTTC
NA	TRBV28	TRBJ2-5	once	CASGVSIVRETQYF	TGTGCCAGCGGAGTCTCAATTGTGCGAGAGACCCAGTACTTC
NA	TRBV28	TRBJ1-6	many	CASSLGNRIHSPLHF	TGTGCCAGCAGTTTAGGGAACAGGATTCATTCACCCCTCCACTTT
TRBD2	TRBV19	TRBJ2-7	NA	CASSSPSTSGGLYEQYF	TGTGCCAGTAGTTCCCCGTCGACTAGCGGGGGGTTGTACGAGCAGTACTTC
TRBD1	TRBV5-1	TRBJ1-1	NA	CASSSTPQGSTEAFF	TGCGCCAGCAGCTCCACTCCACAGGGGAGCACTGAAGCTTTCTTT
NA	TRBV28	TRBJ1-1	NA	CASREGGAVNTEAFF	TGTGCCAGCAGAGAGGGGGGGGCGGTGAACACTGAAGCTTTCTTT
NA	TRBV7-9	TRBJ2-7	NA	CASSSGESSYEQYF	TGTGCCAGCAGCTCGGGAGAGAGCTCCTACGAGCAGTACTTC
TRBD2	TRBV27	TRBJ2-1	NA	CASRLLAGVRNEQFF	TGTGCCAGCAGATTACTAGCGGGAGTGCGCAATGAGCAGTTCTTC
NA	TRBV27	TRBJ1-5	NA	CASSWAGSGQPQHF	TGTGCCAGCAGTTGGGCGGGGTCGGGGCAGCCCCAGCATTTT
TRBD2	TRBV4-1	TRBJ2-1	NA	CASSQGGAGEPYNEQFF	TGCGCCAGCAGCCAAGGGGGAGCGGGAGAGCCCTACAATGAGCAGTTCTTC
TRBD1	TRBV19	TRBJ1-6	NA	CASKGRDSYNSPLHF	TGTGCCAGTAAGGGTCGGGACAGCTATAATTCACCCCTCCACTTT
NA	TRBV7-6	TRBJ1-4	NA	CASSLEGPNEKLFF	TGTGCCAGCAGCTTAGAGGGGCCTAATGAAAAACTGTTTTTT
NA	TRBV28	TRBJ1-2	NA	CASRSKGALRRTNYGYTF	TGTGCCAGCAGATCCAAAGGGGCCCTACGGCGCACTAACTATGGCTACACCTTC
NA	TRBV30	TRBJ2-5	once	CAWSFLRPGNAYQETQYF	TGTGCCTGGAGTTTTTTACGTCCGGGAAACGCGTACCAAGAGACCCAGTACTTC
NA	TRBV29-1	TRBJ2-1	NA	CSAGLTMGNEQFF	TGCAGCGCCGGACTGACTATGGGGAATGAGCAGTTCTTC
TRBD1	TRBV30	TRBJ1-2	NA	CAWSETGLGYTF	TGTGCCTGGAGTGAGACAGGGTTGGGCTACACCTTC
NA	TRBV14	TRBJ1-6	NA	CASSQDWANSPLHF	TGTGCCAGCAGCCAAGATTGGGCTAATTCACCCCTCCACTTT
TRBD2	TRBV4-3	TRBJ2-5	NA	CASSQASGKGSETQYF	TGCGCCAGCAGCCAAGCTAGCGGGAAGGGTTCGGAGACCCAGTACTTC
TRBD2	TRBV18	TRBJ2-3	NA	CASSPPLAGVGTDTQYF	TGTGCCAGCTCACCACCTCTAGCGGGAGTCGGCACAGATACGCAGTATTTT
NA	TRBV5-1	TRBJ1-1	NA	CASSALGLMNTEAFF	TGCGCCAGCAGCGCCCTCGGACTGATGAACACTGAAGCTTTCTTT
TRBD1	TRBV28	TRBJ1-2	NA	CASRMRRTGGANYGYTF	TGTGCCAGCAGGATGAGACGGACAGGGGGCGCTAACTATGGCTACACCTTC
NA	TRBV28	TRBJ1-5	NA	CASSFESHRAGVHF	TGTGCCAGCAGTTTCGAGTCCCACCGAGCCGGAGTGCATTTT
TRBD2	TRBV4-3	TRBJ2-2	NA	CASSRLAGGPAGELFF	TGCGCCAGCAGCCGACTAGCGGGGGGGCCCGCCGGGGAGCTGTTTTTT
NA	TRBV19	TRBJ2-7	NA	CASSVRGPPYEQYF	TGTGCCAGTAGTGTCAGGGGTCCCCCCTACGAGCAGTACTTC
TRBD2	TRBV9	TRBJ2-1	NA	CASSGGSGPYNEQFF	TGTGCCAGCAGCGGGGGTAGCGGGCCGTACAATGAGCAGTTCTTC
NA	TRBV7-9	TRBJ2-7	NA	CASVSLYEQYF	TGTGCCAGCGTCTCCCTCTACGAGCAGTACTTC
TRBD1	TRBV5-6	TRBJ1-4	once	CASSSGQVGEKLFF	TGTGCCAGCAGCTCGGGACAGGTCGGTGAAAAACTGTTTTTT
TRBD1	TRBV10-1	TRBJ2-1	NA	CASSGDRGFNNEQFF	TGCGCCAGCAGTGGGGACAGGGGATTTAACAATGAGCAGTTCTTC
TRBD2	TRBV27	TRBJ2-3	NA	CASSPGPSGADTQYF	TGTGCCAGCAGTCCGGGACCCAGCGGGGCAGATACGCAGTATTTT
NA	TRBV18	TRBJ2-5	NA	CASSLGPQETQYF	TGTGCCAGCTCCCTGGGGCCCCAGGAGACCCAGTACTTC
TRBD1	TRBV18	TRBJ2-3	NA	CASSPPGGRTDTQYF	TGTGCCAGCTCACCACCAGGGGGCCGGACAGATACGCAGTATTTT
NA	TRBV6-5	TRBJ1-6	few	CASIVKIGSNSPLHF	TGTGCCAGCATCGTAAAAATCGGTTCTAATTCACCCCTCCACTTT
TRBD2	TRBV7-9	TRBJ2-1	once	CASSYWLAGVNEQFF	TGTGCCAGCAGCTACTGGCTAGCGGGAGTAAATGAGCAGTTCTTC
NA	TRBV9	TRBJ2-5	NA	CASNAGRGQETQYF	TGTGCCAGCAATGCGGGTCGAGGCCAAGAGACCCAGTACTTC
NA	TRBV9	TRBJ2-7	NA	CASSVEEGGPYEQYF	TGTGCCAGCAGCGTAGAAGAGGGAGGCCCCTACGAGCAGTACTTC
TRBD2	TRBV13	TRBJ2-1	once	CASSEETSGGYNEQFF	TGTGCCAGCTCGGAAGAGACTAGCGGGGGGTACAATGAGCAGTTCTTC
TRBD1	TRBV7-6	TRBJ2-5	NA	CASSLRQGRETQYF	TGTGCCAGCAGCTTAAGACAGGGCCGAGAGACCCAGTACTTC
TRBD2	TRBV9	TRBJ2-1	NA	CASSPGGGNEQFF	TGTGCCAGCAGCCCCGGGGGGGGGAATGAGCAGTTCTTC
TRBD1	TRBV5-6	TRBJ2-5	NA	CASSLSSGRGSETQYF	TGTGCCAGCAGCTTGTCCTCGGGCAGGGGGTCGGAGACCCAGTACTTC
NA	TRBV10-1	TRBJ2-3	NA	CASSESQGGPPSSTDTQYF	TGCGCCAGCAGTGAGTCACAGGGGGGGCCACCGTCTAGCACAGATACGCAGTATTTT
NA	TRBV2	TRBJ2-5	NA	CASSAAGLGVSETQYF	TGTGCCAGCAGTGCAGCCGGGCTAGGGGTGTCAGAGACCCAGTACTTC
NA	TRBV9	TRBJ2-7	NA	CASSVGLVSYEQYF	TGTGCCAGCAGCGTAGGGCTAGTCTCCTACGAGCAGTACTTC
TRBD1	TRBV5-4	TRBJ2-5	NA	CASSQGQGGLETQYF	TGTGCCAGCAGCCAGGGACAGGGTGGATTAGAGACCCAGTACTTC
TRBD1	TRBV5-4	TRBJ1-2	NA	CASSLTGTGGYTF	TGTGCCAGCAGCCTGACAGGGACAGGCGGCTACACCTTC
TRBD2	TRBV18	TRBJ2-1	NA	CASSPGTTYNEQFF	TGTGCCAGCTCACCAGGGACTACCTACAATGAGCAGTTCTTC
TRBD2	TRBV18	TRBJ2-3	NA	CASSPTSGSGDTQYF	TGTGCCAGCTCACCGACTAGCGGGAGTGGGGATACGCAGTATTTT